A selection of T cell receptor beta chains follows, all from one sample in a study of graft-versus-host responses after intestinal transplantation. These TCRs are of unknown antigen specificity. Sequenced by immunoSEQ multiplex PCR; TCRdb stores in-frame clones only, minus some. The profile shows tens of thousands of clones, roughly nine tenths of them singletons. Sequenced material: unstimulated CD8+ T cells sorted from spleen or lymph node cells, taken before intestinal transplant. These receptor sequences come from a human donor who received an intestinal transplant. Each CDR3 is given with its conserved first and last residue. Fields, in order: CDR3 protein, CDR3 DNA, D gene, J gene, V gene, clone size. A D gene is named only where the DNA matches it firmly. Only some rows state a clone size, as once, few, many or a class for expanded clones.

CASSLGGVLHGKQYF TGTGCCAGCAGCTTAGGGGGGGTACTACATGGGAAGCAGTACTTC - TRBJ2-7 TRBV7-2 -
CASSLNPTNSPLHF TGTGCCAGCAGCTTAAACCCGACAAATTCACCCCTCCACTTT - TRBJ1-6 TRBV7-3 -
CASSQGRGLYEQYF TGCGCCAGCAGCCAAGGGAGGGGCCTGTACGAGCAGTACTTC - TRBJ2-7 TRBV4-1 -
CASSLDRDEQYF TGCGCCAGCAGCCTCGACAGGGACGAGCAGTACTTC TRBD1 TRBJ2-7 TRBV5-1 -
CASSEDLPDFYGYTF TGTGCCAGCAGTGAAGATCTCCCGGACTTCTATGGCTACACCTTC - TRBJ1-2 TRBV6-1 -
CASSQGLGEQYF TGTGCCAGCAGCCAGGGACTAGGCGAGCAGTACTTC TRBD2 TRBJ2-7 TRBV5-4 -
CASSHRQGRTEAFF TGCGCCAGCAGCCACCGACAGGGAAGAACTGAAGCTTTCTTT TRBD1 TRBJ1-1 TRBV4-1 -
CASSVDGQPDLIYGYTF TGTGCCAGCAGCGTAGATGGACAGCCTGACTTAATCTATGGCTACACCTTC - TRBJ1-2 TRBV9 -
CASRSGTSGFYEQYF TGTGCCAGCAGGTCCGGGACTAGCGGGTTCTACGAGCAGTACTTC TRBD2 TRBJ2-7 TRBV6-5 -
CASRGRGREGLEQYF TGTGCCAGCAGGGGGAGAGGGCGGGAGGGCCTTGAGCAGTACTTC TRBD2 TRBJ2-7 TRBV2 -
CASSHRGANSPLHF TGTGCCAGCAGCCACAGGGGGGCTAATTCACCCCTCCACTTT TRBD1 TRBJ1-6 TRBV6-1 -
CSVESGGAGVNEQFF TGCAGCGTTGAGTCAGGGGGAGCGGGAGTCAATGAGCAGTTCTTC - TRBJ2-1 TRBV29-1 -
CASRGFDRGPQETQYF TGTGCCAGCAGAGGATTCGACAGGGGTCCCCAAGAGACCCAGTACTTC TRBD1 TRBJ2-5 TRBV27 -
CASSPRDRGPSNEKLFF TGTGCCAGCAGCCCACGGGACAGGGGGCCGTCTAATGAAAAACTGTTTTTT TRBD1 TRBJ1-4 TRBV7-9 -
CASDNSGRGETQYF TGTGCCAGTGACAACAGCGGGAGAGGAGAGACCCAGTACTTC TRBD2 TRBJ2-5 TRBV6-6 -
CASVPDTLNYGYTF TGTGCCAGCGTTCCGGACACACTGAACTATGGCTACACCTTC - TRBJ1-2 TRBV2 -
CASSMAGLTGANVLTF TGTGCCAGCAGTATGGCTGGTTTAACTGGGGCCAACGTCCTGACTTTC - TRBJ2-6 TRBV11-2 once
CASTDAVGEQYF TGTGCCAGCACCGACGCGGTTGGCGAGCAGTACTTC - TRBJ2-7 TRBV5-6 few
CASSSGTSGIYNEQFF TGTGCCAGCAGTTCTGGGACTAGCGGTATATACAATGAGCAGTTCTTC TRBD2 TRBJ2-1 TRBV27 -
CASSDNRGPDGELFF TGTGCCAGTAGTGACAACAGGGGGCCGGACGGGGAGCTGTTTTTT TRBD1 TRBJ2-2 TRBV19 few
CASSQEPPGVVETQYF TGTGCCAGCAGCCAAGAACCACCGGGAGTGGTAGAGACCCAGTACTTC - TRBJ2-5 TRBV4-2 -
CATSTPDWDRGDGVFGYGYTF TGTGCCACCAGCACACCCGACTGGGACAGGGGGGATGGAGTATTCGGCTATGGCTACACCTTC TRBD1 TRBJ1-2 TRBV15 -
CASSLGGRGFSSYEQYF TGTGCCAGCAGCTTAGGGGGGAGGGGGTTTAGCTCCTACGAGCAGTACTTC - TRBJ2-7 TRBV11-2 -
CASSLTGTGRLDGYTF TGTGCCAGCAGCCTGACCGGGACAGGGAGGCTAGATGGCTACACCTTC TRBD1 TRBJ1-2 TRBV5-5 -
CASSLDGLAAYNEQFF TGTGCCAGCAGCTTAGACGGGTTAGCGGCCTACAATGAGCAGTTCTTC - TRBJ2-1 TRBV11-2 -
CASSLTRHHPYEQYF TGTGCCAGCAGTTTAACTAGACACCATCCTTACGAGCAGTACTTC - TRBJ2-7 TRBV28 -
CASNPRREGYNEQFF TGTGCCAGCAATCCGAGGCGGGAGGGCTACAATGAGCAGTTCTTC TRBD2 TRBJ2-1 TRBV28 -
CASSATSGIGTDTQYF TGTGCCAGCAGTGCAACTAGCGGGATCGGGACAGATACGCAGTATTTT TRBD2 TRBJ2-3 TRBV6-4 -
CATSRAGSNSPLHF TGTGCCACCAGCAGAGCGGGGTCGAATTCACCCCTCCACTTT - TRBJ1-6 TRBV15 -
CASRKLERPLRGETQYF TGCGCCAGCAGAAAACTCGAGCGTCCCCTCAGAGGGGAGACCCAGTACTTC - TRBJ2-5 TRBV5-1 -
CASSLGAGLVFKVGYF TGTGCCAGCAGTTTAGGAGCTGGACTAGTATTCAAAGTGGGGTATTTT TRBD2 TRBJ2-3 TRBV28 -
CASSLTQGNSPLHF TGTGCCAGCAGCTTAACACAGGGGAATTCACCCCTCCACTTT TRBD1 TRBJ1-6 TRBV7-3 -
CASSFGAASYNEQFF TGTGCCAGCAGTTTTGGGGCGGCCTCCTACAATGAGCAGTTCTTC - TRBJ2-1 TRBV2 -
CASSFGTSGSYEQYF TGTGCCAGCAGTTTTGGGACTAGCGGCTCCTACGAGCAGTACTTC TRBD2 TRBJ2-7 TRBV28 -
CSVEKRELGDTQYF TGCAGCGTCGAAAAGCGGGAGTTAGGAGATACGCAGTATTTT TRBD2 TRBJ2-3 TRBV29-1 -
CASSLGGQDEQYF TGTGCCAGCAGCTTAGGGGGGCAGGACGAGCAGTACTTC - TRBJ2-7 TRBV7-6 once
CASSSNRQGNEKLFF TGTGCCAGCAGCTCAAACCGCCAGGGTAATGAAAAACTGTTTTTT - TRBJ1-4 TRBV7-9 -
CASSLPSGGGFSYEQYF TGTGCCAGCAGTTTACCTAGCGGGGGGGGATTCTCCTACGAGCAGTACTTC TRBD2 TRBJ2-7 TRBV28 few
CAITIPGKESSEQFF TGTGCCATCACAATCCCGGGGAAAGAAAGTAGTGAGCAGTTCTTC - TRBJ2-1 TRBV28 -